This T cell receptor (beta chain) was identified in a study of T cells after yellow fever vaccination. This clonotype appeared many times. The germline CDR1 and CDR2 sequences are DFQATT and SNEGSKA (reference sequence). Unmatched junction bases numbered 6, after V lost 5 bases and J lost 5 bases. This CDR3 is 13 amino acids long. TCRdb used MiXCR to reprocess the 5' RACE reads, holding one entry per CDR3 protein. Of tens of thousands of distinct CDR3 sequences listed, 10% are singletons. The chain combines TRBV20-1 with TRBJ2-5, with 9 bases identical to TRBD1. The TCR originated in a man between 18 and 29 years old who received the YFV17D yellow fever vaccine. The input for sequencing was PBMCs, either bulk or a sorted T-cell subset (CD4+, CD8+, memory, or dextramer-sorted; not recorded which), taken around 15 days after the first yellow fever vaccination. The CDR3 reads CSAPGQGSETQYF. In nucleotides, the CDR3 is TGCAGTGCTCCGGGACAGGGCTCGGAGACCCAGTACTTC.